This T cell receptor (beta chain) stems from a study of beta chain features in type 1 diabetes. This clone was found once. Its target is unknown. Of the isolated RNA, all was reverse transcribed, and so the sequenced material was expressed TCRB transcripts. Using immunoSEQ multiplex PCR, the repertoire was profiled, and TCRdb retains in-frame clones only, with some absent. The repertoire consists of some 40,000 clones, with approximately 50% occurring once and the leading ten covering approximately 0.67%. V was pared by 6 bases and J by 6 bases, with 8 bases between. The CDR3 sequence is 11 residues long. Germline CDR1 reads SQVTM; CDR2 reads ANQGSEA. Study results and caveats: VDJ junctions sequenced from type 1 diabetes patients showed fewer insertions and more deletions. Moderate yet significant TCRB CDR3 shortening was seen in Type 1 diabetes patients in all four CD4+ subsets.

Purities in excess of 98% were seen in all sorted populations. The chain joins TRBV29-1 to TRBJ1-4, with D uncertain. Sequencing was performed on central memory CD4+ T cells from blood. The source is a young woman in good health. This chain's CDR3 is CSVQHDEKLFF. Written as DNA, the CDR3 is TGCAGCGTACAACACGATGAAAAACTGTTTTTT.